A selection of T cell receptor beta chains follows, all from one sample in a study of T cell responses to AZD1222 COVID-19 vaccine. Sequencing was performed with immunoSEQ multiplex PCR; in TCRdb, only in-frame clones are kept and a portion is missing. The data show under 150,000 clones, with over 90% seen just once and 1.5% to 2% held by the top ten. Sequences were derived from peripheral blood, sampled on day 0 of AZD1222 vaccination. The receptors come from an adult in good health. The CDR3 runs from the conserved cysteine through the conserved F or W. D genes are given only for firm matches. Clone sizes are given selectively: once, few, many, or a class where the clone is expanded.

v_gene	j_gene	d_gene	abundance	CDR3aa	CDR3nt
TRBV11-2	TRBJ2-2	NA	NA	CASRTANTGELFF	TGTGCCAGCCGGACTGCGAACACCGGGGAGCTGTTTTTT
TRBV5-4	TRBJ2-1	TRBD2	NA	CASSLAGGTYNEQFF	TGTGCCAGCAGCTTAGCGGGGGGGACCTACAATGAGCAGTTCTTC
TRBV11-2	TRBJ1-6	TRBD1	NA	CASSMLGTDNSPLHF	TGTGCCAGCAGCATGCTCGGGACAGATAATTCACCCCTCCACTTT
TRBV5-1	TRBJ1-2	TRBD1	NA	CASSLGQDFTGADYGYTF	TGCGCCAGCAGCTTGGGCCAGGATTTCACAGGGGCCGACTATGGCTACACCTTC
TRBV9	TRBJ1-2	TRBD1	NA	CASSVAGQGAPGYGYTF	TGTGCCAGCAGCGTGGCCGGACAGGGGGCGCCCGGCTATGGCTACACCTTC
TRBV10-3	TRBJ1-2	TRBD1	few	CAISWGSGTGIYGYTF	TGTGCCATCAGCTGGGGATCCGGGACAGGGATCTATGGCTACACCTTC
TRBV18	TRBJ1-1	NA	NA	CASSPGRRTEAFF	TGTGCCAGCTCACCTGGTCGTAGGACTGAAGCTTTCTTT
TRBV5-8	TRBJ1-1	NA	NA	CASSPGAGWDTEAFF	TGTGCCAGCAGCCCCGGTGCAGGGTGGGACACTGAAGCTTTCTTT
TRBV4-3	TRBJ2-1	NA	NA	CASSQDWNEQFF	TGCGCCAGCAGCCAAGACTGGAATGAGCAGTTCTTC
TRBV6-5	TRBJ2-5	TRBD2	NA	CASIPTSGGKETQYF	TGTGCCAGCATCCCGACTAGCGGGGGCAAAGAGACCCAGTACTTC
TRBV28	TRBJ1-2	NA	NA	CASNAPNYGYTF	TGTGCCAGCAACGCCCCCAACTATGGCTACACCTTC
TRBV15	TRBJ1-5	NA	NA	CATSSPWVADNQPQHF	TGTGCCACCAGCAGTCCCTGGGTTGCAGACAATCAGCCCCAGCATTTT
TRBV7-3	TRBJ1-1	TRBD1	NA	CASSSKGGSEAFF	TGTGCCAGCAGCTCTAAAGGGGGCTCCGAAGCTTTCTTT
TRBV4-3	TRBJ1-1	NA	NA	CASSQEGGNTEAFF	TGCGCCAGCAGCCAAGAGGGGGGGAACACTGAAGCTTTCTTT
TRBV10-2	TRBJ1-4	NA	NA	CASTGTGSGLTNEKLFF	TGCGCCAGCACTGGAACAGGGTCGGGATTAACTAATGAAAAACTGTTTTTT
TRBV27	TRBJ2-7	TRBD2	NA	CASSMLSGTYEQYF	TGTGCCAGCAGTATGCTTAGCGGGACTTACGAGCAGTACTTC
TRBV15	TRBJ1-2	TRBD1	NA	CATSRGQGSKGYGYTF	TGTGCCACCAGCAGGGGACAGGGTTCAAAGGGCTATGGCTACACCTTC
TRBV15	TRBJ2-7	NA	NA	CATSREVGEQYF	TGTGCCACCAGCAGAGAAGTTGGCGAGCAGTACTTC
TRBV2	TRBJ1-1	NA	NA	CASSEYKYEAFF	TGTGCCAGCAGTGAATACAAGTATGAAGCTTTCTTT
TRBV7-8	TRBJ2-7	NA	once	CASSLAGMGGRGFSYEQYF	TGTGCCAGCAGCTTAGCGGGGATGGGGGGCCGGGGGTTCTCCTACGAGCAGTACTTC
TRBV9	TRBJ2-7	TRBD2	NA	CASSVATGGDEQYF	TGTGCCAGCAGCGTAGCTACGGGAGGGGACGAGCAGTACTTC
TRBV6-5	TRBJ1-5	NA	NA	CASSAYSNQPQHF	TGTGCCAGCTCAGCTTATAGCAATCAGCCCCAGCATTTT
TRBV29-1	TRBJ1-2	NA	NA	CSHIERGYGYTF	TGCAGCCACATTGAAAGGGGGTATGGCTACACCTTC
TRBV19	TRBJ2-7	NA	NA	CASSGLSYEQYF	TGTGCCAGTAGTGGACTTTCCTACGAGCAGTACTTC
TRBV3-1/TRBV3-2	TRBJ2-2	NA	NA	CASSQGVGRRATGELFF	TGTGCCAGCAGCCAAGGGGTGGGCAGGCGGGCCACCGGGGAGCTGTTTTTT
TRBV19	TRBJ1-6	NA	NA	CASSHDNSPLHF	TGTGCCAGTAGTCACGATAATTCACCCCTCCACTTT
TRBV21-1	TRBJ2-1	NA	NA	CASSPDGSSYNEQFF	TGTGCCAGCAGCCCGGACGGAAGCTCCTACAATGAGCAGTTCTTC
TRBV27	TRBJ1-2	NA	NA	CASSTGDGYTF	TGTGCCAGCAGCACAGGAGATGGCTACACCTTC
TRBV19	TRBJ2-3	TRBD2	once	CASSSRLAGPGNTQYF	TGTGCCAGTAGTTCAAGACTAGCGGGCCCTGGAAATACGCAGTATTTT
TRBV6-5	TRBJ2-7	NA	NA	CASSRTDFYEQYF	TGTGCCAGCAGTCGGACAGACTTCTACGAGCAGTACTTC
TRBV7-2	TRBJ1-1	NA	NA	CASSSGPAAYTEAFF	TGTGCCAGCAGCTCCGGGCCGGCGGCCTACACTGAAGCTTTCTTT
TRBV15	TRBJ2-5	TRBD1	once	CATSRDLRDREETQYF	TGTGCCACCAGCAGAGATCTAAGAGACAGGGAAGAGACCCAGTACTTC
TRBV7-9	TRBJ1-1	NA	NA	CASSLDIGGSNTEAFF	TGTGCCAGCAGCTTAGACATCGGGGGATCTAACACTGAAGCTTTCTTT
TRBV9	TRBJ2-2	NA	NA	CASSSLRGGENTGELFF	TGTGCCAGCAGCTCCCTGCGAGGGGGGGAGAACACCGGGGAGCTGTTTTTT
TRBV5-4	TRBJ2-1	NA	NA	CASSWGTSSFNEQFF	TGTGCCAGCAGCTGGGGGACTTCTTCCTTCAATGAGCAGTTCTTC
TRBV19	TRBJ2-2	NA	NA	CASRGLNTGELFF	TGTGCGAGCCGGGGTCTAAACACCGGGGAGCTGTTTTTT
TRBV30	TRBJ2-7	NA	NA	CAWMSLLNYEQYF	TGTGCCTGGATGTCCCTTCTAAACTACGAGCAGTACTTC
TRBV19	TRBJ2-3	NA	NA	CASQAGAAGDTQYF	TGTGCCAGTCAGGCAGGGGCCGCGGGGGATACGCAGTATTTT
TRBV19	TRBJ1-5	TRBD1	NA	CASSNDRGLLIQPQHF	TGTGCCAGTAGTAACGACAGGGGGCTGTTGATTCAGCCCCAGCATTTT
TRBV24-1	TRBJ1-2	NA	NA	CATSDRTVRRGYTF	TGTGCCACCAGTGATCGGACGGTCCGGCGAGGCTACACCTTC
TRBV7-3	TRBJ2-6	NA	NA	CASSSGTPRANVLTF	TGTGCCAGCAGTTCCGGGACCCCTCGGGCCAACGTCCTGACTTTC
TRBV7-3	TRBJ1-1	NA	NA	CASSLTLSGGGTEAFF	TGTGCCAGCAGCTTAACCCTCTCTGGGGGAGGCACTGAAGCTTTCTTT
TRBV30	TRBJ2-1	TRBD2	once	CAWGGGTSGFNEQFF	TGTGCCTGGGGGGGAGGGACTAGCGGGTTCAATGAGCAGTTCTTC
TRBV15	TRBJ2-3	NA	NA	CATSRIITDTQYF	TGTGCCACCAGCAGAATAATCACAGATACGCAGTATTTT
TRBV25-1	TRBJ1-1	NA	NA	CASSQTRDLGEAFF	TGTGCCAGCAGTCAAACACGCGACCTGGGGGAAGCTTTCTTT
TRBV9	TRBJ1-4	TRBD1	NA	CASSVDRGSEKLFF	TGTGCCAGCAGCGTAGACAGGGGGAGCGAAAAACTGTTTTTT
TRBV15	TRBJ2-7	TRBD2	NA	CATSRVVGGSSYEQYF	TGTGCCACCAGCAGAGTCGTTGGCGGGAGCTCCTACGAGCAGTACTTC
TRBV6-5	TRBJ1-5	NA	NA	CASKRTAGGPQHF	TGTGCCAGCAAGAGGACAGCCGGAGGGCCCCAGCATTTT
TRBV11-3	TRBJ2-1	TRBD1	NA	CASSLSSGQGPPYNEQFF	TGTGCCAGCAGCTTATCATCGGGACAGGGACCTCCCTACAATGAGCAGTTCTTC
TRBV6-5	TRBJ1-3	TRBD1	NA	CASSPRQGSGNTIYF	TGTGCCAGCAGTCCTCGACAGGGGTCTGGAAACACCATATATTTT
TRBV13	TRBJ2-2	TRBD1	NA	CASRDRGNTGELFF	TGTGCCAGCAGGGACAGGGGAAACACCGGGGAGCTGTTTTTT
TRBV7-6	TRBJ2-7	TRBD1	NA	CASSLEGGSSYEQYF	TGTGCCAGCAGCTTAGAAGGGGGCAGCTCCTACGAGCAGTACTTC
TRBV7-3	TRBJ2-2	NA	medium-sized	CASSSPPGNTGELFF	TGTGCCAGCAGCTCTCCTCCTGGCAACACCGGGGAGCTGTTTTTT
TRBV20-1	TRBJ2-5	TRBD2	NA	CSASPWTSGRGETQYF	TGCAGTGCTAGTCCCTGGACTAGCGGGAGGGGGGAGACCCAGTACTTC
TRBV5-1	TRBJ2-1	TRBD1	once	CASSLGQGRYNEQFF	TGCGCCAGCAGCCTAGGACAGGGGAGGTACAATGAGCAGTTCTTC
TRBV24-1	TRBJ2-1	TRBD1	NA	CATSAPPGQGTPNEQFF	TGTGCCACCAGTGCCCCCCCGGGACAGGGTACTCCCAATGAGCAGTTCTTC
TRBV10-3	TRBJ2-3	NA	NA	CAISVIGTHADTQYF	TGTGCCATCAGTGTAATAGGAACACACGCAGATACGCAGTATTTT
TRBV9	TRBJ1-1	TRBD1	NA	CASSVAPTRTGSHMNTEAFF	TGTGCCAGCAGCGTAGCCCCCACAAGGACAGGGAGTCACATGAACACTGAAGCTTTCTTT